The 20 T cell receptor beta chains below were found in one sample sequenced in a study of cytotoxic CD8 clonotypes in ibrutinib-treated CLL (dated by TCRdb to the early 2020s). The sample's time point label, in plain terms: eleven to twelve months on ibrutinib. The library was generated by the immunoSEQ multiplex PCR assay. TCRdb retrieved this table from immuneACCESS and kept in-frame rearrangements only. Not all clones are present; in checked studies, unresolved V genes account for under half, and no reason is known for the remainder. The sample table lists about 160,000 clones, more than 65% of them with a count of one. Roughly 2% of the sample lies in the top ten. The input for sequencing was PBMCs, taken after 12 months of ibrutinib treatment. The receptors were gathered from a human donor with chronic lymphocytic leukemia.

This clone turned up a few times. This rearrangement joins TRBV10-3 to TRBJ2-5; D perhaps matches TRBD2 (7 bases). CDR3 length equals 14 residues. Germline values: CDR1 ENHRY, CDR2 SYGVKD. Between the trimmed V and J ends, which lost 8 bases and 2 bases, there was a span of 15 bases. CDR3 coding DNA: TGTGCCATCGGGGGGGGCGGCCCTCAAGAGACCCAGTACTTC. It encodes CAIGGGGPQETQYF.

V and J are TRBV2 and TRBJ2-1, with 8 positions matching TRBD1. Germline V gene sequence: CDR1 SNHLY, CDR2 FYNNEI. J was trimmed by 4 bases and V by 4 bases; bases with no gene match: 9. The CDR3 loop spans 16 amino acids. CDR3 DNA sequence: TGTGCCAGCAGTGGGACGGTGGGGACAGGTTACAATGAGCAGTTCTTC. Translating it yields CASSGTVGTGYNEQFF.

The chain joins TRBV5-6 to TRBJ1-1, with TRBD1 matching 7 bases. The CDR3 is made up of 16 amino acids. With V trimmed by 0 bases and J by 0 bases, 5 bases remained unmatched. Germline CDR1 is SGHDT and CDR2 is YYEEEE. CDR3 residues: CASSLGDSLMNTEAFF. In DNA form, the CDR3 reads TGTGCCAGCAGCTTGGGGGACAGCTTAATGAACACTGAAGCTTTCTTT.

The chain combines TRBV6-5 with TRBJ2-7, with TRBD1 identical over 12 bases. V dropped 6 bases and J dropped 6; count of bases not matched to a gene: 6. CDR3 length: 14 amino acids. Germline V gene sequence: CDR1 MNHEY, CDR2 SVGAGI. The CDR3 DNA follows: TGTGCCAGCAGGATGGGACAGGGGGCAGGCGAGCAGTACTTC. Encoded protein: CASRMGQGAGEQYF.

CDR3 sequence reads: CASSPNTGELFF. DNA for the CDR3: TGTGCCAGCTCACCTAACACCGGGGAGCTGTTTTTT. This chain connects TRBV18 to TRBJ2-2, with D unresolved. CDR3 size: 12 residues. Germline-derived CDR1 and CDR2 are KGHSH and LQKENI. Trimming pared 3 bases from V and 2 bases from J, leaving 1 base between.

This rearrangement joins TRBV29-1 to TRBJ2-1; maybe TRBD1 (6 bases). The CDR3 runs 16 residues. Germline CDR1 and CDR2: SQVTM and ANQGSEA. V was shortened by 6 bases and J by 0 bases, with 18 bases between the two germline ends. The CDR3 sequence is CSVGVGALSSYNEQFF. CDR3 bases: TGCAGCGTAGGGGTGGGGGCACTGAGCTCCTACAATGAGCAGTTCTTC.

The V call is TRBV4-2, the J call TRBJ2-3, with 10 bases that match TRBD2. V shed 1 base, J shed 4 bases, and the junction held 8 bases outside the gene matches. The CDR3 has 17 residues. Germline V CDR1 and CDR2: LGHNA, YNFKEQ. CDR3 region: CASSQGLAGPFPDTQYF. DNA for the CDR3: TGTGCCAGCAGCCAAGGACTAGCGGGTCCCTTCCCAGATACGCAGTATTTT.

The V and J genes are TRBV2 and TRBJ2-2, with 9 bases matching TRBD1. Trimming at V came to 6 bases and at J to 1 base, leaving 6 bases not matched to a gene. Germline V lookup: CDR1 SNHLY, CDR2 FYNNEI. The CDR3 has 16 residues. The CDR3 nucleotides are TGTGCCAGCAGGCCCCCGGGACAGGGGAACACCGGGGAGCTGTTTTTT. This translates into CASRPPGQGNTGELFF.

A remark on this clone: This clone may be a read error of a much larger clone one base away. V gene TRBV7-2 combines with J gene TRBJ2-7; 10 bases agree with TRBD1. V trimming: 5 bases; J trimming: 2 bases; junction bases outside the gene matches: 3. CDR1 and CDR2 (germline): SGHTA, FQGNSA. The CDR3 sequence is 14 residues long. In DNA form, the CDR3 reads TGTGCCAGCAGCCTCGGGACAGGGGCCTACGAGCAGTACTTC. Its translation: CASSLGTGAYEQYF. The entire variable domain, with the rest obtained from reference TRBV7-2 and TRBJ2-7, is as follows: GAGVSQSPSNKVTEKGKDVELRCDPISGHTALYWYRQSLGQGLEFLIYFQGNSAPDKSGLPSDRFSAERTGGSVSTLTIQRTQQEDSAVYLCASSLGTGAYEQYFGPGTRLTVT.

CDR3 in DNA: TGTGCCAGCAGTCCGGGGAATGAGCAGTTCTTC. Translated, it gives CASSPGNEQFF. The rearrangement links TRBV7-3 to TRBJ2-1; weak D call: TRBD2 (5 bases). Germline V gene sequence: CDR1 SGHTA, CDR2 FQGTGA. This CDR3 has 11 amino acids. The V end lost 6 bases, the J end lost 7 bases, and 7 bases lay between the germline ends.

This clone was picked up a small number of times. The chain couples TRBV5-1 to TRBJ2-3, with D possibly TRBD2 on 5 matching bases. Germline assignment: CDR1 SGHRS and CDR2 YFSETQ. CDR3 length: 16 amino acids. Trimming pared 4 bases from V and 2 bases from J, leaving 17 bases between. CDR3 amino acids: CASSPRGREHTDTQYF. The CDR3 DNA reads TGCGCCAGCAGCCCCCGAGGGCGAGAGCACACAGATACGCAGTATTTT.

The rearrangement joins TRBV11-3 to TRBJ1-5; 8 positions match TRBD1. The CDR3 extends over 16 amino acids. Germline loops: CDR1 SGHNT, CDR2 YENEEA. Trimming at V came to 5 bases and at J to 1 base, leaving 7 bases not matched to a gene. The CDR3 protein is CASSPSDRESNQPQHF. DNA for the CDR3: TGTGCCAGCAGCCCCTCGGACAGGGAGAGCAATCAGCCCCAGCATTTT.

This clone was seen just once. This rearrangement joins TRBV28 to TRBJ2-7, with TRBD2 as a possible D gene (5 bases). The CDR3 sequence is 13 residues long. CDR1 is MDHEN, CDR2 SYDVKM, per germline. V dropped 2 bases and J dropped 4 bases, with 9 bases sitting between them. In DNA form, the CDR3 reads TGTGCCAGCAGTTTAGATTCGGGGTACGAGCAGTACTTC. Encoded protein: CASSLDSGYEQYF.

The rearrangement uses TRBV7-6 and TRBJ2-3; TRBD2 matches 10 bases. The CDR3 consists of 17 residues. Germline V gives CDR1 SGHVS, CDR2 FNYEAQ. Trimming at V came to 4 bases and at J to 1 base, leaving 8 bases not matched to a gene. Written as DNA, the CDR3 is TGTGCCAGCAGCTCGGGACTAGCGACCTCGGGCACAGATACGCAGTATTTT. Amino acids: CASSSGLATSGTDTQYF.

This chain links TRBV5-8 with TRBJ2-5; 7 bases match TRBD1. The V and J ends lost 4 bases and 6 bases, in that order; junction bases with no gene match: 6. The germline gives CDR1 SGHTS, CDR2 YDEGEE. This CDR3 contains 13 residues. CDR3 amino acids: CASSETGIQTQYF. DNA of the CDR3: TGTGCCAGCAGCGAGACAGGGATACAGACCCAGTACTTC.

The CDR3 loop reads CAGRGTGSLEQYF. The CDR3 DNA sequence: TGTGCCGGGCGGGGGACAGGGTCCCTCGAGCAGTACTTC. The rearrangement links TRBV28 to TRBJ2-7; 9 nucleotides line up with TRBD1. Germline CDR1 reads MDHEN; CDR2 reads SYDVKM. This CDR3 region has 13 residues. The J segment lost 6 bases and the V segment lost 11 bases, leaving 11 bases of the junction unmatched.

Here the CDR3 DNA reads TGTGCCAGCTTGGACACGGGGAGGAACACTGAAGCTTTCTTT. Protein sequence: CASLDTGRNTEAFF. The chain carries TRBV19 and TRBJ1-1; maybe TRBD1 (5 bases). V was pared by 9 bases and J by 1 base, with 15 bases between. Per germline, CDR1 LNHDA and CDR2 SQIVND (reference sequence). This CDR3 region has 14 residues.

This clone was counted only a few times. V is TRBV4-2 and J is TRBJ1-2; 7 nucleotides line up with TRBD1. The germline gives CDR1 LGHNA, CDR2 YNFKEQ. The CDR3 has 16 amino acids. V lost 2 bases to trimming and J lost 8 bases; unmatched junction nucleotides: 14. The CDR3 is CASSQPAGQGGEGYTF. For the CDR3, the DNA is TGTGCCAGCAGCCAACCCGCGGGGCAGGGGGGGGAAGGCTACACCTTC.

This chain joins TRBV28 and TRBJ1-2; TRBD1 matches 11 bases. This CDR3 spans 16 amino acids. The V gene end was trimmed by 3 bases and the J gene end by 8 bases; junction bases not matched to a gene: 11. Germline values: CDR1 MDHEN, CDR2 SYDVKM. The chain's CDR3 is CASSFPVGQGEQGYTF. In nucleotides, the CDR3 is TGTGCCAGCAGTTTCCCAGTGGGACAGGGGGAACAAGGCTACACCTTC.

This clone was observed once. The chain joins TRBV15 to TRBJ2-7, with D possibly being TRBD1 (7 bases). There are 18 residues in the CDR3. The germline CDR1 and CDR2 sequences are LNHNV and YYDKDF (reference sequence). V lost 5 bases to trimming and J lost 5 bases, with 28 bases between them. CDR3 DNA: TGTGCCACCAGCCGCGTCCAGGGGGGCGGTGGTGAAAGCCACGAGCAGTACTTC. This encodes CATSRVQGGGGESHEQYF.